A single T cell receptor beta chain is shown here with its context. The treatment was: roughly 20 received Ad26.COV2.S at low or high dose, single or two shots; roughly five received placebo; per-sample allocation not given. It was on day 63 after the first vaccine or placebo injection that samples were taken. From germline, CDR1 is SGHTA and CDR2 FQGNSA. This CDR3 has 14 residues. V was pared by 6 bases and J by 10 bases, with 10 bases of the junction left unmatched. The data are from a study of Ad26.COV2.S vaccination and SARS-CoV-2 variants. This table comes from immunoSEQ multiplex PCR, and its TCRdb copy is limited to in-frame clones, with some not included. The sample lists 500,000 or so clones; around 90% were seen once.

The receptor was derived from a person aged 18-60 years who received the Ad26.COV2.S COVID-19 vaccine or a placebo. The chain combines TRBV7-2 with TRBJ2-1, with TRBD2 identical over 9 bases. Source: peripheral blood, taken in a trial of Ad26.COV2.S vaccine versus placebo. The CDR3 sequence: CASRIAGASREQFF. The CDR3 coding sequence is TGTGCCAGCAGAATAGCGGGAGCCTCTAGGGAGCAGTTCTTC.